This TCR beta chain was found in a study of tumor-infiltrating lymphocytes in localized non-small cell lung cancer. Overall study: Tumor tissue and non-adjacent uninvolved lung came from each patient. Study-wide results and caveats: Each assay used a separate piece of the same tissue. T-cell fraction did not differ between immunotypes IM1 and IM2. TCRbeta sequencing showed higher T cell infiltration in tumors than uninvolved lung.

This CDR3 has 15 amino acids. Trimming removed 7 bases from V and 0 bases from J; junction bases left unmatched: 5. The germline CDR1 and CDR2 sequences are LNHDA and SQIVND (reference sequence). Regarding this clone: Its matching antigen is unknown.

Assay: immunoSEQ multiplex PCR; the TCRdb copy retains only in-frame clones and omits some. Here the sample spans about 14,000 clones, around 70% being singletons. The receptor's source is a human donor with non-small cell lung cancer. The chain recombines TRBV19 with TRBJ2-2, with 7 nucleotides matching TRBD1. Sample: uninvolved lung tissue not adjacent to the tumor. CDR3 coding DNA: TGTGCCAGTACCCGGGGACAGCCGAACACCGGGGAGCTGTTTTTT. It translates to CASTRGQPNTGELFF.